The 22 T cell receptor beta chains below were found in one sample sequenced in a study of shared clonotypes between healthy human individuals. The table came from immunoSEQ multiplex PCR; TCRdb's copy has only in-frame clones and leaves some out. The sample includes millions of clones, about 95% of them seen just once. The sample consisted of naive CD4+ T cells sorted from blood. Subset: CD45RA+ positively selected. These receptors came from a man aged 18 to 30 in good health.

This clone was picked up one time. V and J are TRBV5-1 and TRBJ2-3; the match to TRBD2 covers 14 bases. V trimming: 4 bases; J trimming: 4 bases; junction bases outside the gene matches: 5. This CDR3 has 16 residues. Germline V gene lookup returns CDR1 SGHRS and CDR2 YFSETQ. The CDR3: CASSPRLAGGPDTQYF. The CDR3 DNA follows: TGCGCCAGCAGCCCTAGACTAGCGGGAGGGCCAGATACGCAGTATTTT.

Details on this clone: A junction end diverges from the germline sequence, so it may reflect a read error. Here the CDR3 reads CASSPQGRGGELFF. In DNA, the CDR3 is TGTGCCAGCTCCCCACAGGGACGAGGCGGGGAGCTGTTTTTT. The V gene is TRBV18, the J gene TRBJ2-2; tentatively, D is TRBD1 (6 bases). Germline-derived CDR1 and CDR2 are KGHSH and LQKENI. The CDR3 is made up of 14 amino acids.

The genes are TRBV5-4 and TRBJ1-3; 7 nucleotides agree with TRBD1. The junction had 6 bases not matched to a gene; V was cut back by 3 bases and J by 0 bases. This CDR3 region has 16 residues. Germline values: CDR1 SGHNT, CDR2 YYREEE (reference sequence). CDR3 nucleotide sequence: TGTGCCAGCAGCTCCTCGGACAGGCCCTCTGGAAACACCATATATTTT. Its translation is CASSSSDRPSGNTIYF.

This clone was found once. The chain is built from TRBV28 and TRBJ1-1, with unresolved D. Germline CDR1 is MDHEN and CDR2 is SYDVKM. The CDR3 loop spans 12 amino acids. The ends were cut back, 2 bases at V and 6 bases at J, with 7 bases in the middle. CDR3 loop: CASSLGRAEAFF. The DNA for the CDR3 is TGTGCCAGCAGTTTAGGAAGGGCTGAAGCTTTCTTT.

V gene TRBV7-9 combines with J gene TRBJ1-5, with no clear D. Per germline, CDR1 SEHNR and CDR2 FQNEAQ (reference sequence). The V and J ends lost 2 bases and 10 bases respectively, with 15 bases between them. The CDR3 covers 14 residues. CDR3: CASSLSDRPLPQHF. The CDR3, as DNA: TGTGCCAGCAGCTTATCGGATCGTCCCCTTCCCCAGCATTTT. Drawing the rest from reference TRBV7-9 and TRBJ1-5, the complete variable domain is DTGVSQNPRHKITKRGQNVTFRCDPISEHNRLYWYRQTLGQGPEFLTYFQNEAQLEKSRLLSDRFSAERPKGSFSTLEIQRTEQGDSAMYLCASSLSDRPLPQHFGDGTRLSIL.

V usage is TRBV7-2 and J usage is TRBJ2-7; 7 positions agree with TRBD1. This CDR3 spans 14 amino acids. CDR1 and CDR2 from the germline V gene are SGHTA and FQGNSA. After removal of 1 base from V and 3 bases from J, the junction contained 3 bases not matched to a gene. Here the CDR3 DNA reads TGTGCCAGCAGCTTAGGGGGACAGAACTACGAGCAGTACTTC. This translates into CASSLGGQNYEQYF.

In regard to this clone: A clone one base away is much larger, so this may be a read error. Other DNA sequences in this sample translate to the same CDR3. The chain recombines TRBV30 with TRBJ2-2; 7 bases align to TRBD2. Germline V gene sequence: CDR1 GTSNPN, CDR2 SVGIG (reference sequence). This CDR3 has 12 residues. J lost 6 bases, V lost 5 bases, and 3 bases had no gene match. CDR3 nucleotide sequence: TGTGCCTGGGGACTAGTGGCCGGGGAGCTGTTTTTT. It translates to CAWGLVAGELFF.

This chain uses TRBV6-5 with TRBJ1-2; D not certain. V shed 7 bases and J shed 0 bases, with 9 bases lying between them. In germline, CDR1 is MNHEY, CDR2 SVGAGI. This CDR3 is built from 13 residues. CDR3 sequence reads: CASISPTNYGYTF. The CDR3 DNA sequence: TGTGCCAGCATTTCTCCCACTAACTATGGCTACACCTTC.

V and J are TRBV15 and TRBJ1-2; 12 bases fit TRBD1. V shed 2 bases and J 5 bases; nucleotides not matched to a gene: 12. CDR3 size: 18 residues. Germline V gene lookup returns CDR1 LNHNV and CDR2 YYDKDF (reference sequence). CDR3 DNA sequence: TGTGCCACCAGCAGATCCCTAGGGACAGGGGGCGCCAGGTATGGCTACACCTTC. Amino acids: CATSRSLGTGGARYGYTF.

The rearrangement links TRBV10-2 to TRBJ1-5; D unresolved. The CDR3 is made up of 13 amino acids. Germline assignment: CDR1 WSHSY and CDR2 SAAADI. Trimming left V 5 bases short and J 5 bases short, with 10 bases between. The CDR3 coding sequence is TGCGCCAGCAGTTGGGCAGGAGATCAGCCCCAGCATTTT. The encoded protein is CASSWAGDQPQHF.

The chain combines TRBV10-3 with TRBJ2-1, with D perhaps matching TRBD1 or TRBD2 (5 bases each). The CDR3 extends over 12 amino acids. The V end lost 7 bases, the J end lost 13 bases, and 17 bases lay between the germline ends. Looked up from germline, CDR1 is ENHRY and CDR2 is SYGVKD. Here the CDR3 DNA reads TGTGCCATCACTCGGGACCACAAGAACCAGTTCTTC. Translation gives CAITRDHKNQFF.

The chain is built from TRBV9 and TRBJ1-5; 8 nucleotides align to TRBD1. This CDR3 has 15 amino acids. Germline CDR1 SGDLS, CDR2 YYNGEE. J lost 3 bases, V lost 0 bases, and 2 bases had no gene match. The CDR3 sequence: CASSVGDRFNQPQHF. CDR3 DNA sequence: TGTGCCAGCAGCGTAGGGGACAGGTTCAATCAGCCCCAGCATTTT.

This chain joins TRBV5-4 and TRBJ1-3; D not certain. This CDR3 comprises 15 residues. Germline-derived CDR1 and CDR2 are SGHNT and YYREEE (reference sequence). Trimming pared 0 bases from V and 1 base from J, leaving 8 bases between. CDR3 sequence: CASSLDLLSGNTIYF. CDR3 DNA: TGTGCCAGCAGCTTGGACCTGTTGTCTGGAAACACCATATATTTT.

The chain carries TRBV6-5 and TRBJ2-1, with a tentative D call TRBD2 (6 bases). This CDR3 has 11 residues. CDR1 and CDR2 (germline): MNHEY, SVGAGI. Trimming removed 8 bases from V and 7 bases from J, with 9 bases in between. The CDR3 DNA sequence: TGTGCCAGCCGGGCGGGGAATGAGCAGTTCTTC. This sequence encodes CASRAGNEQFF.

The chain combines TRBV27 with TRBJ2-1; D may be TRBD1 (6 bases). CDR3 length: 16 residues. The germline gives CDR1 MNHEY, CDR2 SMNVEV (reference sequence). Deletions cut 5 bases from V and 0 bases from J, with 14 bases between. The DNA of the CDR3 is TGTGCCAGCAGTGAACGGACAGACCTCTCCTACAATGAGCAGTTCTTC. Amino acids: CASSERTDLSYNEQFF.

V gene TRBV6-4 combines with J gene TRBJ1-6; D possibly corresponds to TRBD1 (5 bases). CDR1 and CDR2 from the germline V gene are MRHNA and SNTAGT. The CDR3 covers 13 residues. The ends were cut back, 2 bases at V and 9 bases at J, with 8 bases in the middle. CDR3 nucleotide sequence: TGTGCCAGCAGTGACATCGGGGGTTCACCCCTCCACTTT. Translated: CASSDIGGSPLHF.

This chain connects TRBV5-5 to TRBJ2-2; 13 positions match TRBD2. The CDR3 extends over 17 amino acids. V trimming: 4 bases; J trimming: 0 bases; junction bases outside the gene matches: 3. CDR1 SGHKS and CDR2 YYEKEE come from the germline V gene (reference sequence). The CDR3 DNA reads TGTGCCAGCAGCCCTGGGACTAGCGGGGCGAACACCGGGGAGCTGTTTTTT. Its translation: CASSPGTSGANTGELFF.

V gene TRBV5-4 combines with J gene TRBJ2-3; the D gene is possibly TRBD1 (6 bases). Germline CDR1 SGHNT, CDR2 YYREEE (reference sequence). This CDR3 comprises 13 residues. The V and J ends lost 7 bases and 2 bases respectively, with 11 bases between them. DNA of the CDR3: TGTGCCAGCTGGGACAAAAACACAGATACGCAGTATTTT. This translates into CASWDKNTDTQYF.

This clone was seen many times. This chain joins TRBV9 and TRBJ1-1; TRBD1 might be the D (6 bases). This CDR3 contains 16 residues. The germline V and J ends were trimmed by 8 bases and 6 bases, with 26 bases remaining between them. Germline V gene data show CDR1 as SGDLS and CDR2 as YYNGEE. CDR3 sequence reads: CASAGGAHGRYAEAFF. DNA of the CDR3: TGTGCCAGTGCCGGGGGGGCGCATGGACGTTACGCTGAAGCTTTCTTT.

The rearrangement joins TRBV6-5 to TRBJ2-3; D gene unclear. The CDR3 is 14 amino acids. V lost 2 bases and J lost 0, with 6 bases in between. Germline V gene data show CDR1 as MNHEY and CDR2 as SVGAGI. The chain's CDR3 is CASSYVASTDTQYF. The CDR3 region has the DNA TGTGCCAGCAGTTACGTGGCTAGCACAGATACGCAGTATTTT.

The J gene is TRBJ2-7, the V gene TRBV7-2; unclear D gene. CDR3 length: 11 amino acids. Germline V lookup: CDR1 SGHTA, CDR2 FQGNSA. V lost 2 bases, J lost 5 bases, and 4 bases lay in between. The CDR3 DNA follows: TGTGCCAGCAGCTTATTTAACGAGCAGTACTTC. It encodes CASSLFNEQYF.

The gene calls are TRBV7-9 and TRBJ2-5, with D maybe TRBD2 (6 bases). Trimming removed 8 bases at V and 5 bases at J, with 15 bases between. The length of the CDR3 is 13 residues. Germline CDR1 reads SEHNR; CDR2 reads FQNEAQ (reference sequence). The CDR3 loop is CASDPGDRETQYF. Here the CDR3 DNA reads TGTGCCAGCGACCCGGGAGATCGGGAGACCCAGTACTTC.